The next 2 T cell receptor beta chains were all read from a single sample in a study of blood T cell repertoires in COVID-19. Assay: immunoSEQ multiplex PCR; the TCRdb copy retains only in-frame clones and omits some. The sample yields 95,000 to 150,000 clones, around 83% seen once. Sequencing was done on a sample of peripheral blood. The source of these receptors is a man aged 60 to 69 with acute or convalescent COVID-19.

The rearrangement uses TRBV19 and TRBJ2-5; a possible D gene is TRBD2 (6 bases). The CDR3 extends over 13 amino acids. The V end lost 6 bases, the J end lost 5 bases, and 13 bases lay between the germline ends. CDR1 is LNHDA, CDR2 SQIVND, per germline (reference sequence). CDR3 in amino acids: CASSGSARETQYF. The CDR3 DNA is TGTGCCAGTAGCGGGAGCGCACGGGAGACCCAGTACTTC.

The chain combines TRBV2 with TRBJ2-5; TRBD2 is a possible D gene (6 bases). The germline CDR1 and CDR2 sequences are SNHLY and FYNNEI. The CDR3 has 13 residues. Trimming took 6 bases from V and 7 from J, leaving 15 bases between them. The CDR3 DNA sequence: TGTGCCAGCAGAGGAGGAAGAGCGGGGACCCAGTACTTC. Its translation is CASRGGRAGTQYF.